One and the same sample provided the 2 T cell receptor beta chains below, sequenced in a study of blood T cell repertoires in COVID-19. Sequenced by immunoSEQ multiplex PCR; TCRdb stores in-frame clones only, minus some. This sample yields about 330,000 clones, of which 88% are seen a single time; about 5% belongs to the top ten. Sequencing used PBMCs or T cells enriched from blood (not recorded which). These receptors were obtained from a man younger than 40 who had recovered from COVID-19.

This chain connects TRBV4-1 to TRBJ2-3; the D is unclear. The V and J ends lost 2 bases and 6 bases respectively, with 9 bases between them. Germline CDR1 is MGHRA and CDR2 is YSYEKL. The CDR3 has 13 residues. CDR3 sequence reads: CASSQSGRDTQYF. For the CDR3, the DNA is TGCGCCAGCAGCCAATCAGGTCGGGATACGCAGTATTTT.

This chain connects TRBV5-6 to TRBJ2-7; TRBD2 agrees at 13 bases. The trim removed 3 bases at V and 3 bases at J, leaving 9 bases unmatched. The germline V gene encodes CDR1 SGHDT and CDR2 YYEEEE. This CDR3 comprises 17 residues. CDR3 region: CASSSRTSGGIRYEQYF. The DNA of the CDR3 is TGTGCCAGCAGCTCGAGGACTAGCGGGGGAATTCGCTACGAGCAGTACTTC.